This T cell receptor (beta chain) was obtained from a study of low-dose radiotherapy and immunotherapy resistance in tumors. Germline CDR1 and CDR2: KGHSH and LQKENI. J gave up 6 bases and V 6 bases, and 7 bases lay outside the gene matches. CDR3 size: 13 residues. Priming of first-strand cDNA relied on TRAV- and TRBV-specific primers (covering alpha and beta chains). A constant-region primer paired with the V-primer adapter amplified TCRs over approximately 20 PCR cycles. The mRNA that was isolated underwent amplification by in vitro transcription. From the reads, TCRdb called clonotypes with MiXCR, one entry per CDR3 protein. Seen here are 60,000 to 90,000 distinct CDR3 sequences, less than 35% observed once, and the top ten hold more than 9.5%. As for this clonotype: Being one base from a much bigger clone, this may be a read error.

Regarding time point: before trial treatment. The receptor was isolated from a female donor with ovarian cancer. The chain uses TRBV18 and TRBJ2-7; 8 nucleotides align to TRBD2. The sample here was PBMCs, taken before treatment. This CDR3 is CASSSTGGSEQYF. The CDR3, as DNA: TGTGCCAGCTCCAGCACGGGAGGGTCCGAGCAGTACTTC.